This passage covers 9 T cell receptor beta chains from one sample sequenced in a study of T cells after posttransplantation cyclophosphamide. The repertoire was sequenced with immunoSEQ multiplex PCR; TCRdb's copy has only in-frame clones and lacks some. Captured here are more than 9,000 clones, none seen once; the top ten comprise around 13%. Treatment was busulfan-fludarabine conditioning, a marrow graft, and cyclophosphamide on days +3 and +4. The sequencing used PBMCs, collected after allogeneic stem cell transplant with posttransplant cyclophosphamide. The receptors originated from a female patient between 40 and 50 years old who received an allogeneic stem cell transplant from a related donor, was CMV-positive, and had no GVHD. Some T cells may be the graft donor's.

By share of the sample, this clone is medium-sized. V is TRBV19 and J is TRBJ2-3; 14 bases map to TRBD2. Germline CDR1 is LNHDA and CDR2 is SQIVND (reference sequence). There are 18 residues in the CDR3. The V gene end was trimmed by 6 bases and the J gene end by 5 bases; junction bases not matched to a gene: 13. The CDR3 coding sequence is TGTGCCAGTAGAGGGACTAGCGGGGGTCCTTCAGGGGGAGATACGCAGTATTTT. This translates into CASRGTSGGPSGGDTQYF.

Ten or more counts support this clone. V usage is TRBV5-1 and J usage is TRBJ2-7, with TRBD1 matching 7 bases. The CDR3 runs 18 residues. J lost 2 bases, V lost 0 bases, and 14 bases had no gene match. From germline, CDR1 is SGHRS and CDR2 YFSETQ. The CDR3 sequence is CASSLVGESGGTPYEQYF. The CDR3 DNA reads as TGCGCCAGCAGCTTGGTAGGGGAGTCAGGGGGTACCCCCTACGAGCAGTACTTC.

The sample holds many counts of this clone. This CDR3 fails to terminate in the conserved phenylalanine or tryptophan, so it likely reflects a read error. It is unclear where the CDR3 begins or ends on the DNA, so no DNA is shown, and the CDR3 is as TCRdb lists it. V gene TRBV10-3 combines with J gene TRBJ1-2; the D call of TRBD1 is as the table states it, not checked on the DNA. The CDR3 is 12 residues long, counting both termini. In germline, CDR1 is ENHRY, CDR2 SYGVKD. CDR3 amino acids: CAISVDRFLLTI.

This clone was observed many times. The chain combines TRBV5-6 with TRBJ1-1, with 9 bases aligning to TRBD1. The trim removed 0 bases at V and 1 base at J, leaving 10 bases unmatched. This CDR3 has 18 residues. Germline CDR1 is SGHDT and CDR2 is YYEEEE. As DNA, the CDR3 is TGTGCCAGCAGCTTGGAAGGGACAGGGTGGTTGGAGAACACTGAAGCTTTCTTT. Residues: CASSLEGTGWLENTEAFF.

This clone has at least ten counts. The chain joins TRBV5-4 to TRBJ1-2, with a possible D match to TRBD1 (5 bases). This CDR3 has 14 residues. V lost 0 bases, J lost 1 base, and 7 bases lay in between. The V gene's germline CDR1 is SGHNT and CDR2 YYREEE (reference sequence). The CDR3 DNA reads as TGTGCCAGCAGCTTGGCCGGGGGTAACTATGGCTACACCTTC. Translated: CASSLAGGNYGYTF.

This clone was counted ten times or more. This chain connects TRBV6-1 to TRBJ2-2; 9 nucleotides align to TRBD1. The germline V gene has CDR1 MNHNS and CDR2 SASEGT. V trimming: 3 bases; J trimming: 5 bases; junction bases outside the gene matches: 13. There are 18 residues in the CDR3. CDR3 sequence (DNA): TGTGCCAGCAGTGATCCAACTCTGCGGGACAGGGTAACCGGGGAGCTGTTTTTT. Amino acids: CASSDPTLRDRVTGELFF.

This clone came up many times. Here the CDR3 reads CASSSPGLAGYNEQFF. The CDR3 DNA reads TGTGCCAGCAGCTCCCCGGGACTAGCGGGGTACAATGAGCAGTTCTTC. This chain uses TRBV4-2 with TRBJ2-1; TRBD2 matches 13 bases. V lost 5 bases and J lost 4; bases outside the gene matches: 5. Germline V gives CDR1 LGHNA, CDR2 YNFKEQ. CDR3 length equals 16 residues.

This clone was detected many times. The chain employs TRBV6-1 and TRBJ1-3; D is unclear. V gave up 2 bases and J gave up 7 bases, with 9 bases separating them. CDR1 and CDR2 (germline): MNHNS, SASEGT. The CDR3 spans 13 residues. The CDR3 DNA follows: TGTGCCAGCAGTGAATACTGGGCCAACACCATATATTTT. Translated, it gives CASSEYWANTIYF.

This clone showed up many times. The V and J genes are TRBV6-1 and TRBJ1-5; tentative D call: TRBD1 (6 bases). This CDR3 comprises 13 residues. The V and J ends lost 6 bases and 9 bases respectively, with 15 bases between them. The germline V gene encodes CDR1 MNHNS and CDR2 SASEGT. CDR3 bases: TGTGCCAGCAGAGAGACAGGAATTGGGCCCCAGCATTTT. Protein sequence: CASRETGIGPQHF.